A selection of T cell receptor delta chains follows, all from one sample in a study of delta chain sequences of gamma delta T cells. TCRdb re-called the PCR reads through CATT. The repertoire holds about 3,400 delta-chain clones, with roughly 60% as singletons. The specimen was a tumor sample. Source of these receptors: a human donor with breast cancer. The CDR3 runs from the conserved cysteine through the conserved F or W. The order of the fields is CDR3 protein, CDR3 DNA, clone size, D gene, V gene, J gene. D genes are given only for firm matches. Clone size appears in some rows only: once, few, many, or a class for an expanded clone.

CACDTLGETDKLIF	TGCGCCTGTGACACACTGGGGGAGACCGATAAACTCATCTTT	.	TRDD3	TRDV2	TRDJ1
CASYTRGGGVSWDTDKLIF	TGTGCCTCTTACACACGTGGAGGTGGCGTCTCCTGGGACACCGATAAACTCATCTTT	.	.	TRDV2	TRDJ1
CACDTVLGDAPLTDKLIF	TGTGCCTGTGACACCGTCCTGGGTGATGCCCCTCTAACCGATAAACTCATCTTT	.	.	TRDV2	TRDJ1
CALGEGVSLADYTDNLIF	TGTGCTCTTGGGGAAGGAGTGTCACTGGCGGACTACACCGATAACCTCATCTTT	once	.	TRDV1	TRDJ1
CACDTVSREGYRPDSEKLIF	TGTGCCTGTGACACCGTGTCAAGGGAGGGGTACCGACCTGACTCAGAAAAACTCATCTTT	.	.	TRDV2	TRDJ1
CACDPLGVNNDKLIF	TGTGCCTGTGACCCCCTGGGGGTGAATAACGATAAACTCATCTTT	once	TRDD3	TRDV2	TRDJ1
CSCYTAVLVAEELIF	TGTTCCTGTTACACCGCGGTACTTGTAGCGGAAGAACTCATCTTT	.	.	TRDV2	TRDJ1
CACDPVLGDTPSYTDKLIF	TGTGCCTGTGACCCCGTACTGGGGGATACGCCCTCGTACACCGATAAACTCATCTTT	.	TRDD3	TRDV2	TRDJ1
CACDDGSKELVGPYTDKLIF	TGTGCCTGTGACGACGGGTCAAAGGAGTTGGTCGGACCTTACACCGATAAACTCATCTTT	.	.	TRDV2	TRDJ1
CACEEGEESEKLIF	TGTGCCTGTGAAGAGGGTGAGGAATCGGAGAAACTCATCTTT	.	.	TRDV2	TRDJ1
CACDTVAREGDGPYTDKIIF	TGTGCCTGTGACACCGTGGCAAGGGAGGGTGACGGGCCTTACACCGATAAAATCATCTTT	.	.	TRDV2	TRDJ1
CASDAVGGDGYTDKLIF	TGTGCCTCTGACGCGGTGGGGGGGGATGGTTACACCGATAAACTCATCTTT	.	TRDD3	TRDV2	TRDJ1
CSCDALLGNTTPYETDKLIF	TGCTCTTGTGACGCCCTACTGGGTAATACGACCCCGTATGAAACCGATAAACTCATCTTT	.	.	TRDV2	TRDJ1
CACDNASREGDRPSTDKLIF	TGTGCATGTGACAACGCGTCAAGGGAGGGGGACCGGCCTTCAACCGATAAACTCATCTTT	.	.	TRDV2	TRDJ1
CACDQLGKHPSLSDKLIF	TGTGCCTGTGACCAACTGGGGAAACATCCCTCCCTCAGTGATAAACTCATATTT	.	TRDD3	TRDV2	TRDJ1
CACDRTATDTGDTWDTGQMFF	TGTGCCTGTGACCGGACGGCCACTGACACGGGGGATACGTGGGACACAGGACAGATGTTTTTC	.	TRDD3	TRDV2	TRDJ3
CACDTVSREGVCPYTDILIF	TGTGCCTGTGACACCGTATCAAGGGAGGGGGTCTGCCCTTATACCGATATACTCATCTTT	once	.	TRDV2	TRDJ1
CACYPLRVTDKLIF	TGTGCCTGTTACCCACTGCGGGTAACCGATAAACTCATCTTT	.	.	TRDV2	TRDJ1